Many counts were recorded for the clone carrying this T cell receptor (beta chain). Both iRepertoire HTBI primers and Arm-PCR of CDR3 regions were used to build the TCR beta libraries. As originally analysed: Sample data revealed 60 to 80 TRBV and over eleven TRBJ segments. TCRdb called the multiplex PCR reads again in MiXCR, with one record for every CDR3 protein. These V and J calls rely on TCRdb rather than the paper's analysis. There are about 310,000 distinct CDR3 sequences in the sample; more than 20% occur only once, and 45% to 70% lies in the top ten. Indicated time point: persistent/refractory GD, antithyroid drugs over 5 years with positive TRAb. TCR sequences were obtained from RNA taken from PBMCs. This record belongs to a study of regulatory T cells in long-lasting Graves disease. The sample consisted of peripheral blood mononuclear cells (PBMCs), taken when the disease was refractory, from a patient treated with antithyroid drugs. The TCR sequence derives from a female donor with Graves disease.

CDR3 region: CASSDPGNQPQHF. The CDR3, as DNA: TGTGCCAGCAGTGATCCAGGTAATCAGCCCCAGCATTTT. V and J are TRBV6-1 and TRBJ1-5; D call uncertain. Per the germline V gene, CDR1 is MNHNS and CDR2 is SASEGT. The CDR3 has 13 amino acids. The V end lost 3 bases, the J end lost 4 bases, and 7 bases lay between the germline ends.